One sample yielded the 26 T cell receptor beta chains listed below, sequenced in a study of radiation and T cells in renal cell carcinoma. Sequencing was performed with immunoSEQ multiplex PCR; in TCRdb, only in-frame clones are kept and a portion is missing. The table shows about 130,000 clones, with about four fifths occurring only once. Sample time point: baseline pretreatment blood. Sample treatment: 15 Gy SBRT to primary tumor, nephrectomy 4 weeks later. The sequenced sample was blood, obtained from a patient whose treatment included radiotherapy and nephrectomy. These receptor sequences come from a woman aged 55-69 years with renal cell carcinoma.

The V and J genes are TRBV25-1 and TRBJ2-3; D unresolved. The CDR3 is 13 residues long. V lost 10 bases and J lost 0, with 11 bases in between. Germline CDR1 reads MGHDK; CDR2 reads SYGVNS. CDR3: CATRRGSTDTQYF. In DNA form, the CDR3 reads TGTGCCACCCGTCGTGGTAGCACAGATACGCAGTATTTT. Complete variable domain (other parts from reference TRBV25-1 and TRBJ2-3): EADIYQTPRYLVIGTGKKITLECSQTMGHDKMYWYQQDPGMELHLIHYSYGVNSTEKGDLSSESTVSRIRTEHFPLTLESARPSHTSQYLCATRRGSTDTQYFGPGTRLTVL.

CDR3 amino acids: CASSLESTDTQYF. In DNA form, the CDR3 reads TGTGCCAGCAGCTTGGAGAGCACAGATACGCAGTATTTT. The chain combines TRBV5-5 with TRBJ2-3; D not resolved. V was pared by 0 bases and J by 0 bases, with 2 bases between. The germline V gene encodes CDR1 SGHKS and CDR2 YYEKEE (reference sequence). The CDR3 length is 13 residues.

This chain connects TRBV15 to TRBJ1-3; D is unresolved. Trimming took off 5 bases at V and 4 bases at J, with 12 bases between the two ends. CDR3 size: 14 residues. CDR1 is LNHNV and CDR2 is YYDKDF in the germline V gene (reference sequence). Here the CDR3 reads CATSYRVGGNTIYF. CDR3 DNA sequence: TGTGCCACCAGCTACCGGGTAGGCGGAAACACCATATATTTT.

The rearrangement uses TRBV4-3 and TRBJ2-1; TRBD2 aligns across 10 bases. CDR1 and CDR2 (germline): LGHNA, YSLEER. Trimming took 8 bases from V and 7 from J; bases not matched to a gene: 11. The CDR3 has 15 residues. CDR3 DNA sequence: TGCGCCAGCGCCCTGCTAGCGGGAGAGTTTAATGAGCAGTTCTTC. Translation: CASALLAGEFNEQFF.

The chain has TRBV9 and TRBJ2-3, with TRBD2 identical over 7 bases. J lost 0 bases, V lost 3 bases, and 13 bases had no gene match. CDR3 length: 18 residues. Germline V gene data show CDR1 as SGDLS and CDR2 as YYNGEE. The CDR3: CASSAPRGGAASTDTQYF. The CDR3 nucleotides are TGTGCCAGCAGCGCGCCCCGCGGGGGTGCAGCAAGCACAGATACGCAGTATTTT.

The V gene is TRBV7-2, the J gene TRBJ1-1; 7 bases are shared with TRBD1. From germline, CDR1 is SGHTA and CDR2 FQGNSA. CDR3 length equals 16 residues. The V and J ends lost 2 bases and 9 bases, in that order; junction bases with no gene match: 15. This CDR3 reads CASSLTGAAGVLKAFF. In DNA, the CDR3 is TGTGCCAGCAGCTTAACAGGGGCAGCCGGGGTTCTTAAAGCTTTCTTT.

This clone came up once. The chain links TRBV25-1 to TRBJ1-6, with TRBD1 identical over 9 bases. The junction had 5 bases not matched to a gene; V was cut back by 1 base and J by 7 bases. The CDR3 is made up of 16 amino acids. In germline, CDR1 is MGHDK, CDR2 SYGVNS. CDR3 sequence reads: CASSEWGQGRNSPLHF. The CDR3 region has the DNA TGTGCCAGCAGTGAATGGGGACAGGGAAGAAATTCACCCCTCCACTTT.

The chain employs TRBV5-4 and TRBJ2-1; 10 bases fit TRBD1. Germline V lookup: CDR1 SGHNT, CDR2 YYREEE (reference sequence). V lost 2 bases, J lost 6 bases, and 5 bases stayed unmatched. The CDR3 contains 15 residues. CDR3 DNA: TGTGCCAGCAGCTTTCGACAGGGGGCCATCAATGAGCAGTTCTTC. It yields the protein CASSFRQGAINEQFF.

This clone was recorded many times. The rearrangement uses TRBV6-5 and TRBJ1-1; no clear D. The CDR3 has 15 amino acids. Germline V CDR1 and CDR2: MNHEY, SVGAGI. V was shortened by 1 base and J by 1 base, with 10 bases between the two germline ends. CDR3 residues: CASSYYRDRNTEAFF. CDR3 in DNA: TGTGCCAGCAGTTACTACCGGGATCGGAACACTGAAGCTTTCTTT.

This clone came up once. The chain is built from TRBV7-2 and TRBJ1-4, with 7 bases aligning to TRBD1. After removal of 4 bases from V and 6 bases from J, the junction contained 11 bases not matched to a gene. Germline V lookup: CDR1 SGHTA, CDR2 FQGNSA. This CDR3 comprises 16 residues. The CDR3: CASSSEGAGGYEKLFF. CDR3 nucleotides: TGTGCCAGCAGCTCCGAGGGGGCAGGGGGGTATGAAAAACTGTTTTTT.

The chain combines TRBV4-2 with TRBJ2-7, with 8 bases aligning to TRBD1. CDR3 length equals 14 residues. Germline assignment: CDR1 LGHNA and CDR2 YNFKEQ. V trimming: 3 bases; J trimming: 2 bases; junction bases outside the gene matches: 3. CDR3 sequence (DNA): TGTGCCAGCAGCCACGAACAGGGGGCCTACGAGCAGTACTTC. Its protein is CASSHEQGAYEQYF.

The chain is built from TRBV4-1 and TRBJ2-7; 10 bases match TRBD1. Germline V lookup: CDR1 MGHRA, CDR2 YSYEKL. After removal of 2 bases from V and 5 bases from J, the junction contained 9 bases not matched to a gene. The CDR3 consists of 16 residues. CDR3 protein: CASSQHAGTGVDEQYF. The DNA for the CDR3 is TGCGCCAGCAGCCAACACGCCGGGACAGGGGTAGACGAGCAGTACTTC.

The chain employs TRBV6-1 and TRBJ2-1; 9 bases match TRBD1. The CDR3 is made up of 16 amino acids. Trimming at V came to 4 bases and at J to 4 bases, leaving 8 bases not matched to a gene. Germline V gene sequence: CDR1 MNHNS, CDR2 SASEGT. CDR3 nucleotides: TGTGCCAGCAGTGTAACAGGGGGCACCAAATACAATGAGCAGTTCTTC. Translation gives CASSVTGGTKYNEQFF.

The rearrangement links TRBV10-1 to TRBJ2-3; D remains ambiguous. The CDR3 has 13 amino acids. V was shortened by 0 bases and J by 4 bases, with 5 bases between the two germline ends. CDR1 is WNHNN and CDR2 is SYGVQD in the germline V gene (reference sequence). The CDR3 nucleotides read TGCGCCAGCAGTGAGTCTGGGGCAGATACGCAGTATTTT. Amino acid sequence: CASSESGADTQYF.

V gene TRBV10-3 combines with J gene TRBJ1-1; no clear D. Germline V gene sequence: CDR1 ENHRY, CDR2 SYGVKD. Trimming removed 2 bases from V and 4 bases from J, with 11 bases in between. The CDR3 loop spans 14 amino acids. CDR3: CAISEVGSSTEAFF. CDR3 DNA sequence: TGTGCCATCAGTGAGGTTGGTTCGTCCACTGAAGCTTTCTTT.

The V gene is TRBV6-5, the J gene TRBJ1-1; no clear D gene. The CDR3 loop spans 15 amino acids. The germline CDR1 and CDR2 sequences are MNHEY and SVGAGI. V gave up 2 bases and J gave up 2 bases, with 12 bases separating them. The CDR3 sequence is CASSYGRGGNTEAFF. CDR3 DNA: TGTGCCAGCAGTTACGGTCGGGGTGGTAACACTGAAGCTTTCTTT.

This chain uses TRBV7-9 with TRBJ2-5; D call uncertain. Per germline, CDR1 SEHNR and CDR2 FQNEAQ (reference sequence). The CDR3 length is 15 residues. Trimming pared 5 bases from V and 2 bases from J, leaving 15 bases between. The chain's CDR3 is CASSQYSDGQETQYF. Here the CDR3 DNA reads TGTGCCAGCAGCCAATACTCGGACGGACAAGAGACCCAGTACTTC.

CDR3 sequence reads: CASWDSIAKNIQYF. CDR3 nucleotides: TGTGCCAGCTGGGACAGCATAGCCAAAAACATTCAGTACTTC. The V call is TRBV28, the J call TRBJ2-4, with TRBD1 identical over 7 bases. Germline-derived CDR1 and CDR2 are MDHEN and SYDVKM. The CDR3 runs to 14 residues. Trimming at V came to 8 bases and at J to 0 bases, leaving 4 bases not matched to a gene.

The V call is TRBV7-2, the J call TRBJ2-7; D not certain. V was trimmed by 2 bases and J by 4 bases, leaving 0 bases between them. Germline V gives CDR1 SGHTA, CDR2 FQGNSA. The CDR3 loop spans 10 amino acids. CDR3 sequence: CASSLYEQYF. The CDR3, as DNA: TGTGCCAGCAGCTTATACGAGCAGTACTTC.

This rearrangement joins TRBV5-4 to TRBJ2-3, with 16 bases matching TRBD2. CDR1 is SGHNT, CDR2 YYREEE, per germline (reference sequence). The CDR3 loop spans 18 amino acids. After removal of 4 bases from V and 5 bases from J, the junction contained 10 bases not matched to a gene. The CDR3 coding sequence is TGTGCCAGCAGCCCGGGGACTAGCGGGGGGGCCGTCAAAGATACGCAGTATTTT. Protein sequence: CASSPGTSGGAVKDTQYF.

V is TRBV14 and J is TRBJ2-2; D might be TRBD1 (6 bases). The germline V gene has CDR1 SGHDN and CDR2 FVKESK. V was trimmed by 1 base and J by 5 bases, leaving 11 bases between them. The CDR3 extends over 15 amino acids. CDR3: CASSQAGAQTGELFF. Written as DNA, the CDR3 is TGTGCCAGCAGCCAAGCAGGGGCTCAAACCGGGGAGCTGTTTTTT.

J is TRBJ1-3 and V is TRBV4-1; D gene ambiguous. V was pared by 2 bases and J by 0 bases, with 8 bases between. CDR3 length equals 15 residues. From germline, CDR1 is MGHRA and CDR2 YSYEKL. In nucleotides, the CDR3 is TGCGCCAGCAGCCAACTAAACCCCTCTGGAAACACCATATATTTT. Its protein is CASSQLNPSGNTIYF.

The chain carries TRBV5-1 and TRBJ1-2; D remains unclear. The V gene lost 2 bases and the J gene lost 8 bases, with 16 bases spanning the gap. This CDR3 region has 14 residues. CDR1 SGHRS and CDR2 YFSETQ come from the germline V gene. The CDR3 loop reads CASSFGEDSKGYTF. The CDR3 nucleotides are TGCGCCAGCAGCTTCGGGGAAGATAGTAAGGGCTACACCTTC.

The chain is built from TRBV7-6 and TRBJ2-7, with TRBD1 matching over 8 bases. From germline, CDR1 is SGHVS and CDR2 FNYEAQ. The CDR3 has 13 residues. The V segment lost 4 bases and the J segment 3 bases; nucleotides outside the gene matches: 2. CDR3 residues: CASSSGQDYEQYF. The CDR3 DNA reads TGTGCCAGCAGCTCGGGACAGGACTACGAGCAGTACTTC.

The rearrangement joins TRBV7-2 to TRBJ1-4, with D hard to call. Deletions cut 1 base from V and 4 bases from J, with 10 bases between. Germline CDR1 is SGHTA and CDR2 is FQGNSA. The CDR3 spans 15 residues. The CDR3 bases are TGTGCCAGCAGCTTAGATTTGGGAAATAATGAAAAACTGTTTTTT. Protein product: CASSLDLGNNEKLFF.

V is TRBV29-1 and J is TRBJ2-7; 8 nucleotides align to TRBD2. V shed 3 bases, J shed 0 bases, and the junction held 7 bases outside the gene matches. This CDR3 is built from 15 residues. Germline lookup yields CDR1 SQVTM and CDR2 ANQGSEA. In DNA, the CDR3 is TGCAGCGTTGATCGGGTGGCGGGAGGCTCCTACGAGCAGTACTTC. Its protein product is CSVDRVAGGSYEQYF.